One sample yielded the 24 T cell receptor beta chains listed below, sequenced in a study of cytomegalovirus exposure and HLA in healthy donors. It was with 60 Vbeta and 13 Jbeta primers that the PCR ran. Produced via immunoSEQ multiplex PCR; TCRdb's table is partial and in-frame only. The data show over 150,000 clones, roughly 80% seen once. Sequencing used PBMCs. These receptors were taken from a young man in good health and CMV-seropositive.

The table lists this clone with a count of one. The genes are TRBV9 and TRBJ1-4; D call uncertain. The CDR3 covers 16 residues. Germline V lookup: CDR1 SGDLS, CDR2 YYNGEE. V was clipped by 0 bases and J by 0 bases, with 9 bases between them. CDR3 sequence (DNA): TGTGCCAGCAGCGTAGGGTTGGGCGCAACTAATGAAAAACTGTTTTTT. Translated, it gives CASSVGLGATNEKLFF.

This chain uses TRBV9 with TRBJ1-5; 7 bases agree with TRBD1. After removal of 4 bases from V and 1 base from J, the junction contained 8 bases not matched to a gene. Germline V gene sequence: CDR1 SGDLS, CDR2 YYNGEE. The CDR3 has 16 amino acids. This chain's CDR3 is CASSPRQGVSNQPQHF. DNA of the CDR3: TGTGCCAGCAGCCCCCGACAGGGTGTGAGCAATCAGCCCCAGCATTTT.

The V gene is TRBV28, the J gene TRBJ2-7, with a tentative D call TRBD2 (6 bases). V was shortened by 3 bases and J by 2 bases, with 14 bases between the two germline ends. The CDR3 is 15 amino acids. Germline CDR1 is MDHEN and CDR2 is SYDVKM. The CDR3 DNA reads as TGTGCCAGCAGTTTCTCGGAGGGGCCCCCCTACGAGCAGTACTTC. Translation gives CASSFSEGPPYEQYF.

V gene TRBV6-1 combines with J gene TRBJ2-7; 9 nucleotides line up with TRBD1. The CDR3 is 13 amino acids. The V and J ends lost 6 bases and 3 bases, in that order; junction bases with no gene match: 3. Germline V gene lookup returns CDR1 MNHNS and CDR2 SASEGT. CDR3 in DNA: TGTGCCAGCAGAGGGACAGGGCTCTACGAGCAGTACTTC. Encoded protein: CASRGTGLYEQYF.

A few counts support this clone. The rearrangement uses TRBV6-4 and TRBJ2-2, with 7 bases aligning to TRBD1. The CDR3 is 14 residues long. The V gene's germline CDR1 is MRHNA and CDR2 SNTAGT. Unmatched junction bases numbered 0, after V lost 2 bases and J lost 3 bases. In DNA form, the CDR3 reads TGTGCCAGCAGTGACAGGGGGCACACCGGGGAGCTGTTTTTT. Protein sequence: CASSDRGHTGELFF.

The V gene is TRBV5-6, the J gene TRBJ2-7; D possibly corresponds to TRBD1 (6 bases). The V and J ends lost 1 base and 5 bases respectively, with 10 bases between them. Germline values: CDR1 SGHDT, CDR2 YYEEEE. There are 13 residues in the CDR3. In nucleotides, the CDR3 is TGTGCCAGCAGCTTGAGGGGGATCGACGAGCAGTACTTC. This codes for CASSLRGIDEQYF.

V gene TRBV4-1 combines with J gene TRBJ2-2, with TRBD2 identical over 9 bases. Germline CDR1 is MGHRA and CDR2 is YSYEKL. The V segment lost 7 bases and the J segment 1 base; nucleotides outside the gene matches: 7. The CDR3 totals 16 residues. The CDR3 nucleotides are TGCGCCAGCACCCCAGCGGGGGGTGGGAACACCGGGGAGCTGTTTTTT. It codes for CASTPAGGGNTGELFF.

This chain connects TRBV7-9 to TRBJ2-1; TRBD2 matches 10 bases. There are 16 residues in the CDR3. Losses at the gene ends were 0 bases for V and 4 bases for J; bases not matched to a gene: 3. CDR1 and CDR2 from the germline V gene are SEHNR and FQNEAQ (reference sequence). For the CDR3, the DNA is TGTGCCAGCAGCTTAGCCATAGCGGGAGGTTACAATGAGCAGTTCTTC. The encoded protein is CASSLAIAGGYNEQFF.

This chain links TRBV25-1 with TRBJ2-7, with D uncertain. CDR3 length: 12 residues. Germline values: CDR1 MGHDK, CDR2 SYGVNS. V lost 2 bases and J 3 bases, leaving 5 bases between the germline ends. CDR3 coding DNA: TGTGCCAGCAGTGAAACAAGCTACGAGCAGTACTTC. This translates into CASSETSYEQYF.

The J gene is TRBJ1-1, the V gene TRBV6-5; no clear D gene. Germline CDR1 is MNHEY and CDR2 is SVGAGI. CDR3 length: 12 amino acids. Trimming stripped 5 bases from V and 9 bases from J, with 13 bases between. The CDR3 coding sequence is TGTGCCAGCAGTAGACAAAATTCCAAAGCTTTCTTT. Its protein is CASSRQNSKAFF.

This rearrangement joins TRBV12-5 to TRBJ2-7; D uncertain. Germline V gives CDR1 LGHNT, CDR2 FRNRAP. V was trimmed by 1 base and J by 9 bases, leaving 7 bases between them. The CDR3 runs 11 residues. CDR3 amino acids: CASGLGYSQYF. The CDR3 DNA follows: TGTGCTAGTGGTTTGGGTTACTCGCAGTACTTC.

The rearrangement joins TRBV2 to TRBJ1-1; TRBD1 is a possible D gene (6 bases). The V end lost 2 bases, the J end lost 1 base, and 11 bases lay between the germline ends. Germline assignment: CDR1 SNHLY and CDR2 FYNNEI. This CDR3 spans 15 amino acids. CDR3 residues: CASSEQGGGNTEAFF. Here the CDR3 DNA reads TGTGCCAGCAGTGAACAGGGAGGGGGGAACACTGAAGCTTTCTTT.

The chain is built from TRBV4-1 and TRBJ2-1; 10 positions agree with TRBD2. Germline CDR1 MGHRA, CDR2 YSYEKL. Trimming took 3 bases from V and 4 from J; bases not matched to a gene: 9. CDR3 length: 17 residues. DNA of the CDR3: TGCGCCAGCAGCCACGTTCCCGGGACTAGCGTATACAATGAGCAGTTCTTC. Protein: CASSHVPGTSVYNEQFF.

This chain joins TRBV4-3 and TRBJ2-2; 7 positions match TRBD1. The CDR3 loop spans 17 amino acids. CDR1 and CDR2 (germline): LGHNA, YSLEER. With 0 bases clipped from V and 7 bases from J, the junction kept 11 bases outside the gene matches. The CDR3 region is CASSQDFGQARLGELFF. The CDR3 nucleotides read TGCGCCAGCAGCCAAGATTTCGGACAGGCCCGACTCGGGGAGCTGTTTTTT.

This sequence joins TRBV11-3 and TRBJ1-1; D unresolved. The V end was cut by 3 bases, the J end by 1 base, with 6 bases between. Germline-derived CDR1 and CDR2 are SGHNT and YENEEA. CDR3 length equals 13 residues. The DNA of the CDR3 is TGTGCCAGCAGCTTTCATTCGAACACTGAAGCTTTCTTT. Residues: CASSFHSNTEAFF.

The CDR3 bases are TGTGCCAGTACTCCTAGCGGGGGGTCCTACGAGCAGTACTTC. Its translation: CASTPSGGSYEQYF. The V call is TRBV19, the J call TRBJ2-7; 11 bases agree with TRBD2. The CDR3 is made up of 14 amino acids. V dropped 7 bases and J dropped 1; count of bases not matched to a gene: 3. The germline V gene has CDR1 LNHDA and CDR2 SQIVND (reference sequence).

This chain links TRBV6-1 with TRBJ2-7; D is perhaps TRBD1 (5 bases). CDR1 and CDR2 (germline): MNHNS, SASEGT. The V end lost 6 bases, the J end lost 7 bases, and 22 bases lay between the germline ends. This CDR3 comprises 15 residues. CDR3 sequence: CASRGQDAAPWEQYF. CDR3 DNA: TGTGCCAGCAGAGGACAAGATGCAGCTCCTTGGGAGCAGTACTTC.

The chain recombines TRBV28 with TRBJ1-2, with TRBD1 matching over 7 bases. This CDR3 spans 14 amino acids. V was clipped by 7 bases and J by 8 bases; unmatched bases: 13. The germline V gene encodes CDR1 MDHEN and CDR2 SYDVKM. Here the CDR3 DNA reads TGTGCCAGCAAAATCTGGGACAGCGTTTGGGGCTACACCTTC. This sequence encodes CASKIWDSVWGYTF.

V is TRBV28 and J is TRBJ1-5, with D tentatively TRBD1 (6 bases). Germline assignment: CDR1 MDHEN and CDR2 SYDVKM. V lost 7 bases and J 4 bases, leaving 17 bases between the germline ends. This CDR3 comprises 15 residues. CDR3 nucleotides: TGTGCCAGCAAGGAAACAGGGACTAGTAATCAGCCCCAGCATTTT. Translating it yields CASKETGTSNQPQHF.

The rearrangement uses TRBV27 and TRBJ1-6, with TRBD1 matching over 9 bases. This CDR3 spans 14 amino acids. Per germline, CDR1 MNHEY and CDR2 SMNVEV (reference sequence). Trimming removed 6 bases from V and 9 bases from J; junction bases left unmatched: 6. The CDR3 DNA is TGTGCCAGCAGGTTACAGGGGGCCGGTTCACCCCTCCACTTT. This sequence encodes CASRLQGAGSPLHF.

This clone showed up just once. CDR3 bases: TGTGCCAGCAGCCCCCGAGACAGGGGCGCAACTAATGAAAAACTGTTTTTT. This encodes CASSPRDRGATNEKLFF. The chain uses TRBV7-9 and TRBJ1-4; 8 bases agree with TRBD1. The CDR3 contains 17 residues. CDR1 and CDR2 (germline): SEHNR, FQNEAQ (reference sequence). V lost 5 bases to trimming and J lost 0 bases; unmatched junction nucleotides: 8.

This clone was recorded a few times. This chain connects TRBV12-5 to TRBJ1-2; D might be TRBD1 (6 bases). This CDR3 has 14 amino acids. Germline CDR1 reads LGHNT; CDR2 reads FRNRAP. Trimming took off 6 bases at V and 6 bases at J, with 17 bases between the two ends. The CDR3 loop reads CASGPLGGRDGYTF. The CDR3 DNA is TGTGCTAGTGGCCCCCTGGGGGGGCGTGATGGCTACACCTTC.

This chain joins TRBV6-5 and TRBJ2-3, with D maybe TRBD1 (6 bases). The CDR3 loop spans 15 amino acids. Trimming took off 1 base at V and 1 base at J, with 9 bases between the two ends. The germline V gene has CDR1 MNHEY and CDR2 SVGAGI. The CDR3 loop reads CASSYFRTGTDTQYF. CDR3 bases: TGTGCCAGCAGTTACTTTCGGACAGGCACAGATACGCAGTATTTT.

The rearrangement joins TRBV9 to TRBJ2-3, with D tentatively TRBD2 (5 bases). Germline CDR1 and CDR2: SGDLS and YYNGEE. The CDR3 runs 15 residues. Trimming took off 4 bases at V and 0 bases at J, with 12 bases between the two ends. CDR3 region: CASSPAGQSTDTQYF. CDR3 bases: TGTGCCAGCAGCCCTGCGGGCCAAAGCACAGATACGCAGTATTTT. Variable domain in full (rest from reference TRBV9 and TRBJ2-3): DSGVTQTPKHLITATGQRVTLRCSPRSGDLSVYWYQQSLDQGLQFLIQYYNGEERAKGNILERFSAQQFPDLHSELNLSSLELGDSALYFCASSPAGQSTDTQYFGPGTRLTVL.